The T cell receptor (beta chain) under discussion was sequenced for a study of blood T cell repertoires in COVID-19. At the level of the study: The origin of the acute and convalescent COVID-19 samples was the United States, Italy and Spain.

In assigning cohorts, the study relied on participant-reported clinical history. In the authors' workflow: Scientists estimated how many nucleated cells there were by amplifying reference gene primers. Measured with immunoSEQ multiplex PCR; TCRdb has only the in-frame clones, and not every one. V and J calls plus clone size are reproduced from that table; the DNA served to infer D and trimming. This table has hundreds of thousands of clones, roughly four fifths appearing once. Germline CDR1 SGHTA, CDR2 FQGNSA. The CDR3 runs to 14 residues. V lost 6 bases, J lost 6 bases, and 17 bases lay in between. The material sequenced was PBMCs or T cells enriched from blood (not recorded which). The TCR was taken from a man aged 30-40 years with acute COVID-19. The chain recombines TRBV7-2 with TRBJ1-2; TRBD1 is a possible D gene (6 bases). The CDR3 nucleotides read TGTGCCAGCAGGCCTACCGGGACAAGGGATGGCTACACCTTC. This codes for CASRPTGTRDGYTF.